Below, 10 T cell receptor beta chains from the same sample are listed, as sequenced in a study of T cell changes during pregnancy in multiple sclerosis. Clones were sequenced by immunoSEQ multiplex PCR, and TCRdb holds only the in-frame ones, with some missing. This table has around 70,000 clones, around 94% appearing once. The sample consisted of peripheral blood, taken in the second trimester of pregnancy. The receptors were gathered from a female donor in good health, enrolled as a control in a pregnancy study.

This chain joins TRBV25-1 and TRBJ2-1; 8 bases line up with TRBD2. Germline CDR1 and CDR2: MGHDK and SYGVNS. The CDR3 extends over 15 amino acids. V lost 4 bases to trimming and J lost 7 bases; unmatched junction nucleotides: 9. The DNA for the CDR3 is TGTGCCAGCAGTGCCGGGGGGGCCGGATTGAATGAGCAGTTCTTC. Translating gives CASSAGGAGLNEQFF.

The rearrangement joins TRBV4-3 to TRBJ2-5, with 9 bases that match TRBD2. J was trimmed by 4 bases and V by 4 bases; bases with no gene match: 1. The CDR3 is 13 amino acids. Germline CDR1 reads LGHNA; CDR2 reads YSLEER. CDR3 in amino acids: CASSLRGGETQYF. CDR3 coding DNA: TGCGCCAGCAGCCTGCGGGGGGGAGAGACCCAGTACTTC.

V and J are TRBV7-3 and TRBJ2-3, with 7 bases aligning to TRBD1. The CDR3 consists of 15 residues. Trimming at V came to 4 bases and at J to 1 base, leaving 5 bases not matched to a gene. In germline, CDR1 is SGHTA, CDR2 FQGTGA. The CDR3 loop reads CASSYGQVGTDTQYF. DNA of the CDR3: TGTGCCAGCAGCTACGGACAGGTGGGCACAGATACGCAGTATTTT. The variable domain in full, completed from reference TRBV7-3 and TRBJ2-3, reads GAGVSQTPSNKVTEKGKYVELRCDPISGHTALYWYRQSLGQGPEFLIYFQGTGAADDSGLPNDRFFAVRPEGSVSTLKIQRTERGDSAVYLCASSYGQVGTDTQYFGPGTRLTVL.

The CDR3 reads CASSPDTGGWQFF. CDR3 nucleotide sequence: TGTGCCAGCAGCCCCGACACAGGGGGATGGCAGTTCTTC. The chain has TRBV7-8 and TRBJ2-1, with 8 nucleotides matching TRBD1. Germline V gene data show CDR1 as SGHVS and CDR2 as FQNEAQ. The CDR3 length is 13 residues. Trimming at V came to 5 bases and at J to 12 bases, leaving 9 bases not matched to a gene.

On this clone itself: A read error may account for a junction end that differs from germline. This chain joins TRBV7-7 and TRBJ2-3; D remains unclear. The germline V gene has CDR1 SSHAT and CDR2 FNYEAQ (reference sequence). The CDR3 totals 14 residues. In nucleotides, the CDR3 is TGTGCTAGCAGCCACCGCGGATGGACAGATACGCAGTATTTT. It encodes CASSHRGWTDTQYF.

This clone was counted a single time. The chain uses TRBV4-3 and TRBJ2-7, with 7 bases matching TRBD2. The trim removed 3 bases at V and 0 bases at J, leaving 8 bases unmatched. Per germline, CDR1 LGHNA and CDR2 YSLEER. This CDR3 has 16 amino acids. CDR3 coding DNA: TGCGCCAGCAGCCAGAGCCCCGGGGGGAGCTCCTACGAGCAGTACTTC. This sequence encodes CASSQSPGGSSYEQYF.

This chain uses TRBV18 with TRBJ1-4; no definite D call. The V end was cut by 6 bases, the J end by 6 bases, with 20 bases between. Germline CDR1 KGHSH, CDR2 LQKENI. The CDR3 contains 16 residues. CDR3 bases: TGTGCCAGCTCGCTGCTACAGCGGGAGAGGGATGAAAAACTGTTTTTT. This gives the protein CASSLLQRERDEKLFF.

The rearrangement uses TRBV4-1 and TRBJ2-5, with 7 bases that match TRBD1. This CDR3 has 17 residues. J was trimmed by 0 bases and V by 4 bases; bases with no gene match: 11. The germline CDR1 and CDR2 sequences are MGHRA and YSYEKL. CDR3 region: CASSLYPPGQNQETQYF. The CDR3 bases are TGCGCCAGCAGCCTTTACCCGCCGGGACAGAACCAAGAGACCCAGTACTTC.

The chain links TRBV7-4 to TRBJ1-3, with 9 bases identical to TRBD1. Germline CDR1 reads SGHVT; CDR2 reads SQSDAQ. The CDR3 consists of 15 residues. V lost 4 bases, J lost 8 bases, and 9 bases stayed unmatched. CDR3 in DNA: TGTGCCAGCAGCTCCCGGGGACAGGGATGTTACACCATATATTTT. Encoded protein: CASSSRGQGCYTIYF.

The gene calls are TRBV7-9 and TRBJ2-1; TRBD1 matches 9 bases. The germline V gene encodes CDR1 SEHNR and CDR2 FQNEAQ (reference sequence). V trimming: 5 bases; J trimming: 3 bases; junction bases outside the gene matches: 5. The CDR3 runs to 15 residues. The CDR3 nucleotides read TGTGCCAGCAGCCCTCAGGGACAGGGCTACAATGAGCAGTTCTTC. It translates to CASSPQGQGYNEQFF. The full variable domain, with the rest looked up from reference TRBV7-9 and TRBJ2-1, is DTGVSQNPRHKITKRGQNVTFRCDPISEHNRLYWYRQTLGQGPEFLTYFQNEAQLEKSRLLSDRFSAERPKGSFSTLEIQRTEQGDSAMYLCASSPQGQGYNEQFFGPGTRLTVL.